These 15 T cell receptor beta chains were all obtained from the same sample, sequenced in a study of blood T cells in healthy people across ages. A sample-barcoded 5' primer and a J-beta primer mix were used in a second PCR of roughly 6 to 11 cycles. TCRdb used MiXCR to reprocess the 5' RACE reads, holding one entry per CDR3 protein. Here the sample spans about a million distinct CDR3 sequences, 30% to 40% being singletons. The sample taken for sequencing was blood. The receptors originated from a man between 18 and 35 years old in good health.

This CDR3 reads CASSLVAPVGVYNEQFF. DNA of the CDR3: TGTGCCAGCAGCTTAGTGGCCCCCGTGGGGGTATACAATGAGCAGTTCTTC. The J gene is TRBJ2-1, the V gene TRBV7-3, with D perhaps being TRBD1 or TRBD2 (5 bases each). From germline, CDR1 is SGHTA and CDR2 FQGTGA. V was trimmed by 2 bases and J by 4 bases, leaving 18 bases between them. The CDR3 is 17 residues long.

This clonotype occurred a few times. The CDR3 here is CASSPGQGAGGELFF. The CDR3 region has the DNA TGCGCCAGCAGCCCGGGACAGGGGGCTGGCGGGGAGCTGTTTTTT. The chain recombines TRBV4-1 with TRBJ2-2, with 12 nucleotides matching TRBD1. Trimming removed 4 bases from V and 7 bases from J; junction bases left unmatched: 4. CDR1 and CDR2 from the germline V gene are MGHRA and YSYEKL. The CDR3 extends over 15 amino acids.

This clonotype was picked up a small number of times. This chain joins TRBV6-1 and TRBJ2-1; 12 positions match TRBD2. The length of the CDR3 is 18 residues. The junction had 15 bases not matched to a gene; V was cut back by 6 bases and J by 6 bases. The germline gives CDR1 MNHNS, CDR2 SASEGT. CDR3: CASRPLAGGPPYGNEQFF. CDR3 DNA: TGTGCCAGCAGGCCGCTAGCGGGGGGGCCCCCTTACGGCAATGAGCAGTTCTTC.

The chain has TRBV4-3 and TRBJ1-6; D is undetermined. The germline V gene encodes CDR1 LGHNA and CDR2 YSLEER. Deletions cut 1 base from V and 10 bases from J, with 8 bases between. The CDR3 extends over 13 amino acids. The CDR3 bases are TGCGCCAGCAGCCAAGGCCCTTGGTCACCCCTCCACTTT. Its translation: CASSQGPWSPLHF.

The rearrangement links TRBV5-1 to TRBJ2-5, with D hard to call. With 3 bases removed from V and 4 bases from J, the gap between germline ends came to 13 bases. CDR3 length: 14 residues. Germline lookup yields CDR1 SGHRS and CDR2 YFSETQ. The CDR3 nucleotides are TGCGCCAGCAGCTCGGGTGGTCGGCGAGAGACCCAGTACTTC. This encodes CASSSGGRRETQYF. The full variable domain, rest sourced from reference TRBV5-1 and TRBJ2-5, is KAGVTQTPRYLIKTRGQQVTLSCSPISGHRSVSWYQQTPGQGLQFLFEYFSETQRNKGNFPGRFSGRQFSNSRSEMNVSTLELGDSALYLCASSSGGRRETQYFGPGTRLLVL.

The chain recombines TRBV12-3 or TRBV12-4 with TRBJ2-1; 9 bases line up with TRBD2. The CDR3 runs to 17 residues. The V segment lost 2 bases and the J segment 8 bases; nucleotides outside the gene matches: 13. The DNA of the CDR3 is TGTGCCAGCAGTTTAAGTCTGCGGGGGGGCGGTTCAGATGAGCAGTTCTTC. Residues: CASSLSLRGGGSDEQFF.

The rearrangement links TRBV7-2 to TRBJ2-3; 8 bases map to TRBD2. Looked up from germline, CDR1 is SGHTA and CDR2 is FQGNSA. Trimming cost V 4 bases and J 2 bases; bases outside gene matches: 5. CDR3 length: 15 residues. This CDR3 reads CASSSQRGYTDTQYF. The DNA of the CDR3 is TGTGCCAGCAGCTCCCAGCGGGGGTACACAGATACGCAGTATTTT.

This clonotype appeared many times. The chain has TRBV3-1 and TRBJ1-2; 7 bases are shared with TRBD1. In germline, CDR1 is LGHDT, CDR2 YNNKEL (reference sequence). V was clipped by 2 bases and J by 4 bases; unmatched bases: 4. CDR3 length: 14 residues. The CDR3 DNA reads as TGTGCCAGCAGCCAAAGGACAGGCCCCTATGGCTACACCTTC. Its translation is CASSQRTGPYGYTF.

The rearrangement uses TRBV12-3 or TRBV12-4 and TRBJ2-1; D call uncertain. The DNA end favors TRBJ2-7, so the J call may be wrong. CDR3 length equals 13 residues. CDR3 amino acids: CASTPTGYNEQYF. CDR3 nucleotides: TGTGCCAGCACCCCGACTGGTTACAATGAGCAGTACTTC.

This clonotype has a handful of counts. J is TRBJ2-2 and V is TRBV11-2; D unresolved. This CDR3 comprises 14 residues. Trimming stripped 3 bases from V and 1 base from J, with 6 bases between. The germline gives CDR1 SGHAT, CDR2 FQNNGV. CDR3 sequence reads: CASSFDWNTGELFF. CDR3 DNA sequence: TGTGCCAGCAGCTTTGACTGGAACACCGGGGAGCTGTTTTTT.

This clonotype showed up just a few times. This rearrangement joins TRBV13 to TRBJ1-1; 7 nucleotides align to TRBD1. Germline V gene lookup returns CDR1 PRHDT and CDR2 FYEKMQ (reference sequence). V lost 3 bases, J lost 1 base, and 5 bases stayed unmatched. The CDR3 covers 15 residues. CDR3 sequence reads: CASSFWTGANTEAFF. The DNA of the CDR3 is TGTGCCAGCAGCTTTTGGACAGGAGCGAACACTGAAGCTTTCTTT.

CDR3 bases: TGTGCCAGCAGCCCACTAGCGGTAGGGCAGGACATTCAGTACTTC. The encoded protein is CASSPLAVGQDIQYF. The V gene is TRBV12-3 or TRBV12-4, the J gene TRBJ2-7; 8 bases map to TRBD2. Gene TRBJ2-4 matches the end of the DNA better, so the J call may be wrong. The CDR3 is 15 amino acids.

This clonotype was seen only once. The chain links TRBV7-9 to TRBJ1-1; possible D gene TRBD1, 5 bases. Between the trimmed V and J ends, which lost 2 bases and 2 bases, there was a span of 12 bases. The germline V gene encodes CDR1 SEHNR and CDR2 FQNEAQ (reference sequence). This CDR3 region has 15 residues. CDR3 coding DNA: TGTGCCAGCAGCTTACGCGACAGTCCAAACACTGAAGCTTTCTTT. This translates into CASSLRDSPNTEAFF.

This rearrangement joins TRBV5-1 to TRBJ2-3, with a weak D call TRBD1 (5 bases). Trimming took off 4 bases at V and 2 bases at J, with 14 bases between the two ends. CDR1 and CDR2 (germline): SGHRS, YFSETQ. The CDR3 is 15 residues long. CDR3 region: CASSPDRSYTDTQYF. The CDR3 DNA is TGCGCCAGCAGCCCCGACAGATCTTACACAGATACGCAGTATTTT. Together with reference TRBV5-1 and TRBJ2-3, the CDR3 gives the full variable domain: KAGVTQTPRYLIKTRGQQVTLSCSPISGHRSVSWYQQTPGQGLQFLFEYFSETQRNKGNFPGRFSGRQFSNSRSEMNVSTLELGDSALYLCASSPDRSYTDTQYFGPGTRLTVL.

The chain is built from TRBV4-1 and TRBJ2-3, with D perhaps matching TRBD2 (5 bases). Germline V gene lookup returns CDR1 MGHRA and CDR2 YSYEKL. The CDR3 has 15 residues. The V end lost 1 base, the J end lost 2 bases, and 10 bases lay between the germline ends. CDR3 coding DNA: TGCGCCAGCAGCCAAGGCCTCGGGGACACAGATACGCAGTATTTT. Residues: CASSQGLGDTDTQYF.